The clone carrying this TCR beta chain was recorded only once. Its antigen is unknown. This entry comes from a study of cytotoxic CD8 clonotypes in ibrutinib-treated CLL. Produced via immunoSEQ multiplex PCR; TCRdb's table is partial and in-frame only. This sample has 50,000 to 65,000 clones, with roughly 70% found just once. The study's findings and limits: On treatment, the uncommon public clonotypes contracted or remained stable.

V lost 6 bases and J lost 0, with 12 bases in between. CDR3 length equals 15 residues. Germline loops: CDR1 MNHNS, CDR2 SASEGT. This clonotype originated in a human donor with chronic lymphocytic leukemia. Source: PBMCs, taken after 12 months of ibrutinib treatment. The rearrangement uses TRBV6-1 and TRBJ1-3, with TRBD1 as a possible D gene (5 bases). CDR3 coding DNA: TGTGCCAGCAGACTACAGGACTACTCTGGAAACACCATATATTTT. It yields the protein CASRLQDYSGNTIYF.